This TCR beta chain was identified during a study of cytotoxic CD8 clonotypes in ibrutinib-treated CLL. Regarding the study as a whole: Whereas clonality rose at ibrutinib response, it declined toward baseline at progression. Public clonotypes were seen rarely and were contracted or stable on treatment.

Between the trimmed V and J ends, which lost 6 bases and 3 bases, there was a span of 12 bases. The CDR3 length is 13 residues. Germline assignment: CDR1 ENHRY and CDR2 SYGVKD. Some clones are missing from TCRdb's copy, which holds only in-frame ones; the method was immunoSEQ multiplex PCR. Of under 200,000 clones listed, over 65% are singletons. As concerns this clone: Its antigen is not known.

This TCR was recovered from a human donor with chronic lymphocytic leukemia. The source material was PBMCs, sampled after 12 months of ibrutinib treatment. V and J are TRBV10-3 and TRBJ2-7; possible D gene TRBD1, 6 bases. CDR3 nucleotide sequence: TGTGCCATCAGGGTAGGACAGTACTACGAGCAGTACTTC. It codes for CAIRVGQYYEQYF.